This T cell receptor beta chain was sequenced during a study of blood T cell repertoires in COVID-19. In the study overall: PBMCs, B-cell-depleted T cells, or T cells provided the cDNA or gDNA that made up the material.

Seattle patient enrollment occurred during active infection, with longitudinal follow-up thereafter. Authors' methods: By means of reference gene primer amplification, nucleated cell counts were estimated. Sequencing was performed with immunoSEQ multiplex PCR; in TCRdb, only in-frame clones are kept and a portion is missing. V and J calls and clone size are copied from that table; D and trimming were computed from the DNA. There are about 220,000 clones in the sample; around 86% occur only once, and roughly 8% lies in the top ten. CDR3 length: 13 residues. Per the germline V gene, CDR1 is SGHVS and CDR2 is FNYEAQ. V lost 3 bases to trimming and J lost 2 bases, with 8 bases between them.

Sequencing input: peripheral blood. This TCR derives from a woman older than 75 with COVID-19, enrolled during active disease. This chain uses TRBV7-6 with TRBJ2-7; D not resolved. The CDR3 spells CASSFAQTYEQYF. For the CDR3, the DNA is TGTGCCAGCAGCTTCGCCCAGACCTACGAGCAGTACTTC.